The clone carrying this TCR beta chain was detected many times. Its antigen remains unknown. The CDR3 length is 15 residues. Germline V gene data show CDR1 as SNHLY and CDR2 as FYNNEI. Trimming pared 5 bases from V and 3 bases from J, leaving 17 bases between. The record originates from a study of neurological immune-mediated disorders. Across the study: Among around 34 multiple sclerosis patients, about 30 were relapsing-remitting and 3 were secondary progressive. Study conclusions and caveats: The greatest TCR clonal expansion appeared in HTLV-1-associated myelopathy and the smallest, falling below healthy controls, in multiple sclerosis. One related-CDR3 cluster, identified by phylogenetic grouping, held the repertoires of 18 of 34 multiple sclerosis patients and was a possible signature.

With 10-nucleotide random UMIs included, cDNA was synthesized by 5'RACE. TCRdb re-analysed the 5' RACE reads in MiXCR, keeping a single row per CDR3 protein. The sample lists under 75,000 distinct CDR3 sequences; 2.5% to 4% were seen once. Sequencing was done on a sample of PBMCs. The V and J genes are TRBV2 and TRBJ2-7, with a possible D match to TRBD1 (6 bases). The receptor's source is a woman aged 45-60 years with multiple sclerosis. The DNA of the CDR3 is TGTGCCAGCAGTCCCACAGGGACCTTATACTACGAGCAGTACGTC. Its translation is CASSPTGTLYYEQYV.